This T cell receptor (beta chain) was identified in a study of blood T cell repertoires in COVID-19 (dated by TCRdb to 2020 to 2021). About the investigation overall: The collaborator samples originated in the United States, Italy and Spain and spanned the acute and convalescent phases of COVID-19. Where available, HLA class I and class II types were taken from metadata supplied by the sample provider and were not determined by assay-based typing. The samples were drawn from two sources: the first 160 participants of the ongoing ImmuneRACE study, and approximately 1,300 subjects contributed by 6 global collaborators. Nearly every sample came with metadata listing a de-identified subject ID, COVID-19 status, age in years and sex. Deeply sampled blood TCRbeta repertoires from subjects exposed to, actively infected with, or recovered from COVID-19 were included in the dataset. The repertoires were released in a freely available public database intended as a resource for research on the immune response to SARS-CoV-2. The prospective study material was composed of cDNA or gDNA derived from T cells, B-cell-depleted T cells, or PBMCs. Summary of the overall study and its limitations: How much clinical and demographic metadata was included differed by source and by participant, and the metadata was provided uncurated.

The immunoSEQ Assay, a bias-controlled multiplex PCR, was used to amplify TCRbeta CDR3 regions from genomic DNA. In the source study's methods: The number of nucleated cells in each sample was estimated from the amplification of reference gene primers within the assay. To quantify the absolute abundance of each unique TCRbeta CDR3 rearrangement, sequence reads were collapsed and filtered. Productive Simpson clonality was computed per sample as the square root of Simpson's diversity index over productive rearrangements. TCRdb mirrors the immuneACCESS table, restricted to in-frame sequences. Some clones are absent from its copies; in checked studies, under half trace to an unresolved V gene, and the reason for the others is unknown. V, J and clone size reflect that table, while D and trimming were determined from the DNA. The sample includes 250,000 to 300,000 clones, with about nine tenths observed a single time. Over 5% of the sample comes from the top ten.

A remark on this clone: The antigen it recognizes is unknown. No clone much larger than this one lies a single base away; base qualities are absent. Within the sample, other DNA sequences also encode this same CDR3.

At one collaborating source in Seattle, patients were enrolled during active infection and were followed longitudinally through the course of disease. Each collaborating institution followed its own protocols to collect whole blood in K2EDTA tubes. For TCRbeta analysis, collaborator samples were shipped as frozen whole blood, as isolated PBMCs, or as DNA extracted from either sample type. Looking up the germline V gene yields CDR1 KGHSH and CDR2 LQKENI. Cut back by 0 bases and 5 bases, the V and J ends lie 7 bases apart. The CDR3 holds 13 amino acids from the cysteine to the phenylalanine. Left in the record is the CDR3 DNA by itself, 39 bases read in frame from the first base.

The chain is assembled from TRBV18 and TRBJ2-5, with the D gene uncertain. The source of this sequence is a woman aged 50 to 60 with COVID-19, enrolled during active disease. The sample taken for sequencing was peripheral blood. Here the CDR3 is given as CASSPPSTETQYF. The nucleotide sequence reads TGTGCCAGCTCACCACCGAGTACGGAGACCCAGTACTTC.